This T cell receptor beta chain appears in the sequencing data of a study of cytomegalovirus exposure and HLA in healthy donors. General study results and limits: With later analysis, a missense DCLRE1C variant became linked to TCR beta V- and J-gene trimming. HLA alleles were associated with fewer than 20,000 TCR beta sequences in a later analysis at 0.05 false discovery rate.

Looked up from germline, CDR1 is SGHDT and CDR2 is YYEEEE. The germline V and J ends were trimmed by 2 bases and 4 bases, with 13 bases remaining between them. The CDR3 sequence is 15 residues long. Notes on this clone: Its antigen is still unknown.

These donors counted as nominally healthy when sampled, but unrecorded immune exposures were likely. PCR involved 60 Vbeta and 13 Jbeta primers. TCRdb's table, derived via immunoSEQ multiplex PCR, lists solely in-frame clones and lacks some. The table lists some 160,000 clones, less than 80% of them singletons. This receptor was identified in a woman between 40 and 55 years old in good health and CMV-seronegative. The sequenced sample was PBMCs. J is TRBJ1-3 and V is TRBV5-6, with a weak D call TRBD1 (6 bases). CDR3 sequence (DNA): TGTGCCAGCAGCTTATCCGGGACAAACGGAAACACCATATATTTT. The encoded protein is CASSLSGTNGNTIYF. Full variable domain (missing parts from reference TRBV5-6 and TRBJ1-3): DAGVTQSPTHLIKTRGQQVTLRCSPKSGHDTVSWYQQALGQGPQFIFQYYEEEERQRGNFPDRFSGHQFPNYSSELNVNALLLGDSALYLCASSLSGTNGNTIYFGEGSWLTVV.